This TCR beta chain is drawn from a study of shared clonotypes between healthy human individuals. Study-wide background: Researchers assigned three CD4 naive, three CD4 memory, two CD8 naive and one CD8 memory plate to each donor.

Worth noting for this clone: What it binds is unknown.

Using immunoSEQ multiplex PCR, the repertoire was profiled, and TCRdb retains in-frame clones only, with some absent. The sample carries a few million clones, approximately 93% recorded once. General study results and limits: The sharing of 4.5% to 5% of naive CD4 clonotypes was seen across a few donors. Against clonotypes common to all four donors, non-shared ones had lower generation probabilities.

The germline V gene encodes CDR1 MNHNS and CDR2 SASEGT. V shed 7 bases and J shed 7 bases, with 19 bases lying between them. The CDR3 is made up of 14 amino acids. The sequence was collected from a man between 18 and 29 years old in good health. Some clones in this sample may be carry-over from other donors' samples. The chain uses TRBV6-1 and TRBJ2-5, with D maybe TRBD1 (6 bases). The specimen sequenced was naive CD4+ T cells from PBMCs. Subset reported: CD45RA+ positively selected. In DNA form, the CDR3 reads TGTGCCAGCATTAGTGTGTTGGGGGCAGGGACCCAGTACTTC. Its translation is CASISVLGAGTQYF.